The present TCR beta chain was sequenced within a study of regulatory T cells in long-lasting Graves disease. In the case of this clonotype: Its antigen is not known.

The CDR3 extends over 17 amino acids. The germline V gene encodes CDR1 SEHNR and CDR2 FQNEAQ (reference sequence). V lost 1 base and J lost 2, with 14 bases in between. Time point denoted: persistent/refractory GD, antithyroid drugs over 5 years with positive TRAb. The TCR library was made from RNA extracted from PBMCs. An endocrinology department located in Xi'an, China, was where the patients came from. According to the study, TCR beta libraries were built with iRepertoire HTBI primers and CDR3-region Arm-PCR. MiXCR, applied by TCRdb to the multiplex PCR reads, yields one record per CDR3 protein. The sample lists 650,000 to 700,000 distinct CDR3 sequences, around 30% occurring once. Findings and caveats of the study: The study found TRBV28, TRBJ1-2 and TRBJ2-5 favored in persistent disease. Lower TCR diversity characterized persistent Graves' patients relative to newly diagnosed patients. Peripheral blood alone, not thyroid tissue, underwent study.

The chain combines TRBV7-9 with TRBJ2-2, with D perhaps matching TRBD1 or TRBD2 (6 bases each). The sequences come from peripheral blood mononuclear cells (PBMCs), collected when the disease was refractory, from a patient treated with antithyroid drugs. The sequence was obtained from a female donor with Graves disease. The DNA for the CDR3 is TGTGCCAGCAGCTTAGACGGGGGCCCCTCAAACACCGGGGAGCTGTTTTTT. Its protein is CASSLDGGPSNTGELFF.